Many counts were recorded for the clone carrying this T cell receptor beta chain. The antigen is unknown. This entry belongs to a study of early T cells in non-severe SARS-CoV-2 infection. Study as a whole: Sequencing of unsorted whole blood was done on bulk RNA, leaving chains unpaired. The study's findings and limits: The VDJdb matching leaned toward anti-spike CD8 responses and overlooked private and CD4 specificities.

V dropped 2 bases and J dropped 2; count of bases not matched to a gene: 2. The length of the CDR3 is 16 residues. CDR1 is SGDLS and CDR2 is YYNGEE in the germline V gene. Individual cDNA molecules were tagged with unique molecular identifiers. One entry per CDR3 protein results from TCRdb running MiXCR on the 5' RACE reads. In the table there are 70,000 or so distinct CDR3 sequences, roughly 13% of which are singletons. Sequenced: whole blood. The receptor was isolated from an adult who was a healthcare worker with PCR-confirmed SARS-CoV-2 infection or an uninfected control (not recorded which). The rearrangement uses TRBV9 and TRBJ2-5; 14 bases align to TRBD2. The CDR3: CASSVGLAGGQETQYF. In DNA, the CDR3 is TGTGCCAGCAGCGTCGGACTAGCGGGGGGACAAGAGACCCAGTACTTC.